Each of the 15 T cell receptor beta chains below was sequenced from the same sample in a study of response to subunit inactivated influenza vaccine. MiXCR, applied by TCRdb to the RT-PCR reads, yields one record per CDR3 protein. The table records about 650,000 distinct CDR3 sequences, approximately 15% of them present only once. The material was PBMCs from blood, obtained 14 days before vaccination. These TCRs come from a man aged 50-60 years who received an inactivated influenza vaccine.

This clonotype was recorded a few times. The CDR3 bases are TGTGCCAGCAAACGCCTGGGAGCAGATACGCAGTATTTT. This translates into CASKRLGADTQYF. The chain recombines TRBV11-1 with TRBJ2-3, with a tentative D call TRBD2 (5 bases). Germline assignment: CDR1 SGHAT and CDR2 FQDESV (reference sequence). The V gene lost 7 bases and the J gene lost 4 bases, with 12 bases spanning the gap. The CDR3 covers 13 residues.

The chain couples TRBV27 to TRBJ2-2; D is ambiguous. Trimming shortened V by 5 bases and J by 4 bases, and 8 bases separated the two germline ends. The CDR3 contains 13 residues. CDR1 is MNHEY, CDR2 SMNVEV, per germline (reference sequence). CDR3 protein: CASSMLGTGELFF. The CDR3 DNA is TGTGCCAGCAGTATGCTCGGCACCGGGGAGCTGTTTTTT.

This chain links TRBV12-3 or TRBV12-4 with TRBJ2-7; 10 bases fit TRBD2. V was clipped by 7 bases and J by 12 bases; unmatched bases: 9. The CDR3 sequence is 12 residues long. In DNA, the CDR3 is TGTGCCAGCACCCGATATAGCGGGAGGCCGTACTTC. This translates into CASTRYSGRPYF.

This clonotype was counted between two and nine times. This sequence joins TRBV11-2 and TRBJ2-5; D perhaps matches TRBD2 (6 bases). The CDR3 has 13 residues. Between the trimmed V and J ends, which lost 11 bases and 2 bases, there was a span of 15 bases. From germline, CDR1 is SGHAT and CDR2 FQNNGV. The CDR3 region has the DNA TGTGCCGGCAAAAACGGGACTCAAGAGACCCAGTACTTC. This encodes CAGKNGTQETQYF.

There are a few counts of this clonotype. Here the CDR3 reads CASSLGGIADTQYF. Written as DNA, the CDR3 is TGCGCCAGCAGCTTGGGGGGTATCGCAGATACGCAGTATTTT. The V gene is TRBV5-1, the J gene TRBJ2-3; D is uncertain. The CDR3 consists of 14 residues. Trimming pared 0 bases from V and 4 bases from J, leaving 9 bases between. Germline assignment: CDR1 SGHRS and CDR2 YFSETQ.

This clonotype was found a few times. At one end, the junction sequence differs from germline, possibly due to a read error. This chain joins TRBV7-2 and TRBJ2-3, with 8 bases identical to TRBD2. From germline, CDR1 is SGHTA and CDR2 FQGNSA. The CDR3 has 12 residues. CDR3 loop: CASSLTGGPGIF. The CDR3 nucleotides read TGTGCCAGCAGCCTTACGGGAGGGCCGGGAATCTTT.

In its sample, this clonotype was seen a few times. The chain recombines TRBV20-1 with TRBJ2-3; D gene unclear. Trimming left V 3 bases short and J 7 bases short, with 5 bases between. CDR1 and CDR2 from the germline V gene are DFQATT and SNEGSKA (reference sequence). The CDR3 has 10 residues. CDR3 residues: CSASLNTQYF. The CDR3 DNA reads TGCAGTGCTAGCCTAAATACGCAGTATTTT.

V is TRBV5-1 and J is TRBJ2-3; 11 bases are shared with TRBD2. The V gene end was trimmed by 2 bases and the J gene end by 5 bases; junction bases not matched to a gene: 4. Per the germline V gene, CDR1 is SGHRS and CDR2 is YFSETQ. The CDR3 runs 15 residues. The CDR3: CASSFSGTSGDTQYF. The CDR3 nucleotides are TGCGCCAGCAGCTTCTCCGGGACTAGCGGAGATACGCAGTATTTT.

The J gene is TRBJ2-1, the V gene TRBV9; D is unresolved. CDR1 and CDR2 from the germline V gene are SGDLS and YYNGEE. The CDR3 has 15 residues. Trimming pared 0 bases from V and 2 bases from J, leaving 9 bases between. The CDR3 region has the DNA TGTGCCAGCAGCGTAGTTGCGGAGCCCTACAATGAGCAGTTCTTC. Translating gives CASSVVAEPYNEQFF.

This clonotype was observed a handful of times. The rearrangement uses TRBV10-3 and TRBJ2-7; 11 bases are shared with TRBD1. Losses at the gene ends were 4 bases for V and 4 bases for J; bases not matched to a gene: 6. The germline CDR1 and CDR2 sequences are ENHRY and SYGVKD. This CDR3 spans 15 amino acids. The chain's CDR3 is CAISGWTGGSYEQYF. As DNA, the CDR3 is TGTGCCATCAGTGGATGGACAGGGGGCTCATACGAGCAGTACTTC.

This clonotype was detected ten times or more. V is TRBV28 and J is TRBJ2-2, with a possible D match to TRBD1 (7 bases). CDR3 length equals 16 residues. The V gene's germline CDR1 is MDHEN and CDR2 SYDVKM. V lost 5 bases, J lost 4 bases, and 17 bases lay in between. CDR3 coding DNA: TGTGCCAGCAGTCCCCGGAGGGGGCGAAGCACCGGGGAGCTGTTTTTT. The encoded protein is CASSPRRGRSTGELFF.

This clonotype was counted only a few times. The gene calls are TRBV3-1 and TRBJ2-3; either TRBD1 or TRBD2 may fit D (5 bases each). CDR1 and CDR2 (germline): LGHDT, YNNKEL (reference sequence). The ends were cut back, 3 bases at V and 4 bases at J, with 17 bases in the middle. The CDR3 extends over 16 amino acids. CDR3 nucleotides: TGTGCCAGCAGCCACAGGACAAGAAGGACTGCAGATACGCAGTATTTT. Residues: CASSHRTRRTADTQYF.

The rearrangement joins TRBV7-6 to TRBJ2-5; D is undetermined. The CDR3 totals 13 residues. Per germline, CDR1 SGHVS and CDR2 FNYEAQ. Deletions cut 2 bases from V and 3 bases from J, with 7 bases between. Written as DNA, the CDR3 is TGTGCCAGCAGCTTAATGGCGAAAGAGACCCAGTACTTC. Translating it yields CASSLMAKETQYF.

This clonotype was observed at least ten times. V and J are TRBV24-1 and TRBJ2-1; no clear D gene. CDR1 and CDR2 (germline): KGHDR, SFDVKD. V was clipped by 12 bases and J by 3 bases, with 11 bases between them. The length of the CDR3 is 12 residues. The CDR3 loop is CAVGEFYNEQFF. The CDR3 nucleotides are TGTGCCGTAGGCGAGTTCTACAATGAGCAGTTCTTC.

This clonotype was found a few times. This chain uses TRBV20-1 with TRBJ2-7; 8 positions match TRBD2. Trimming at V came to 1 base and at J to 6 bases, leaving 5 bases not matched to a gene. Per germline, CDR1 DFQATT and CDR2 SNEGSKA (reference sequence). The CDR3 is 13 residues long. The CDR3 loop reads CSARAGLVSEQYF. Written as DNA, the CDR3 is TGCAGTGCTAGAGCGGGACTAGTTTCCGAGCAGTACTTC.